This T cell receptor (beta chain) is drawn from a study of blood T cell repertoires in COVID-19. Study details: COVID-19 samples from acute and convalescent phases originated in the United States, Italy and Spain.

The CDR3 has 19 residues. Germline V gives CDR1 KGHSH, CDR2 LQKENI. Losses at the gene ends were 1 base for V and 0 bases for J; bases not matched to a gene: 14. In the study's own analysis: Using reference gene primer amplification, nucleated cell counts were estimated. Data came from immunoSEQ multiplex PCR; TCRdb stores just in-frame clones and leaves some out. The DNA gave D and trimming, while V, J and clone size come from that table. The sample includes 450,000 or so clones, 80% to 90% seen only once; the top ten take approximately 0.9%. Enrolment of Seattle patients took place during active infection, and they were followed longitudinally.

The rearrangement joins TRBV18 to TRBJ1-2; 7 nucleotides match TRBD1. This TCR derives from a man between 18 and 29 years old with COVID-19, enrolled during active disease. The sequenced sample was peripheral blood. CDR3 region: CASSPLGQPRSLTNYGYTF. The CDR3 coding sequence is TGTGCCAGCTCACCACTGGGACAGCCTAGGAGCCTTACTAACTATGGCTACACCTTC.